These 6 T cell receptor beta chains came from one sample sequenced in a study of blood T cell repertoires in COVID-19. Clones were sequenced by immunoSEQ multiplex PCR, and TCRdb holds only the in-frame ones, with some missing. The table has a few hundred thousand clones, over 80% seen once. The source material was PBMCs or T cells enriched from blood (not recorded which). These receptors came from a woman between 40 and 55 years old who had recovered from COVID-19.

The chain employs TRBV6-1 and TRBJ2-7, with D perhaps matching TRBD1 (6 bases). Germline CDR1 MNHNS, CDR2 SASEGT. V was cut by 3 bases and J by 2 bases, with 11 bases left in between. This CDR3 contains 14 residues. CDR3 residues: CASSETGRTYEQYF. DNA for the CDR3: TGTGCCAGCAGTGAGACAGGTCGCACCTACGAGCAGTACTTC.

J is TRBJ2-1 and V is TRBV4-2; D gene unclear. The germline V and J ends were trimmed by 0 bases and 4 bases, with 13 bases remaining between them. CDR1 and CDR2 (germline): LGHNA, YNFKEQ. The CDR3 totals 16 residues. CDR3 DNA: TGTGCCAGCAGCCAAGAGGCCGAATCGATTTACAATGAGCAGTTCTTC. It is translated as CASSQEAESIYNEQFF.

This clone was found a few times. V and J are TRBV18 and TRBJ2-1; 7 nucleotides line up with TRBD1. CDR3 length equals 14 residues. Unmatched junction bases numbered 8, after V lost 2 bases and J lost 10 bases. Germline values: CDR1 KGHSH, CDR2 LQKENI. For the CDR3, the DNA is TGTGCCAGCTCACCAATACAGGGGCTCAACGAGCAGTTCTTC. It specifies CASSPIQGLNEQFF. Complete variable domain (other parts from reference TRBV18 and TRBJ2-1): NAGVMQNPRHLVRRRGQEARLRCSPMKGHSHVYWYRQLPEEGLKFMVYLQKENIIDESGMPKERFSAEFPKEGPSILRIQQVVRGDSAAYFCASSPIQGLNEQFFGPGTRLTVL.

In its sample, this clone was seen a few times. The chain employs TRBV2 and TRBJ1-1; D remains unclear. Trimming cost V 4 bases and J 4 bases, with 4 bases left between them. Germline V gene lookup returns CDR1 SNHLY and CDR2 FYNNEI. The CDR3 has 11 amino acids. The CDR3 region is CASSAITEAFF. CDR3 sequence (DNA): TGTGCCAGCAGTGCCATCACTGAAGCTTTCTTT.

The chain couples TRBV30 to TRBJ1-3; 9 nucleotides match TRBD1. V shed 3 bases and J 7 bases; nucleotides not matched to a gene: 4. The length of the CDR3 is 13 residues. Germline V gene sequence: CDR1 GTSNPN, CDR2 SVGIG (reference sequence). The CDR3 is CAWSGTGTNTIYF. The CDR3 DNA is TGTGCCTGGAGCGGGACAGGGACCAACACCATATATTTT.

The genes are TRBV7-2 and TRBJ1-4; 10 positions agree with TRBD1. Germline V gene lookup returns CDR1 SGHTA and CDR2 FQGNSA. This CDR3 has 15 amino acids. The V and J ends lost 2 bases and 7 bases, in that order; junction bases with no gene match: 4. The CDR3 sequence: CASSLMGQGFEKLFF. The CDR3 nucleotides are TGTGCCAGCAGCTTAATGGGACAGGGGTTTGAAAAACTGTTTTTT.